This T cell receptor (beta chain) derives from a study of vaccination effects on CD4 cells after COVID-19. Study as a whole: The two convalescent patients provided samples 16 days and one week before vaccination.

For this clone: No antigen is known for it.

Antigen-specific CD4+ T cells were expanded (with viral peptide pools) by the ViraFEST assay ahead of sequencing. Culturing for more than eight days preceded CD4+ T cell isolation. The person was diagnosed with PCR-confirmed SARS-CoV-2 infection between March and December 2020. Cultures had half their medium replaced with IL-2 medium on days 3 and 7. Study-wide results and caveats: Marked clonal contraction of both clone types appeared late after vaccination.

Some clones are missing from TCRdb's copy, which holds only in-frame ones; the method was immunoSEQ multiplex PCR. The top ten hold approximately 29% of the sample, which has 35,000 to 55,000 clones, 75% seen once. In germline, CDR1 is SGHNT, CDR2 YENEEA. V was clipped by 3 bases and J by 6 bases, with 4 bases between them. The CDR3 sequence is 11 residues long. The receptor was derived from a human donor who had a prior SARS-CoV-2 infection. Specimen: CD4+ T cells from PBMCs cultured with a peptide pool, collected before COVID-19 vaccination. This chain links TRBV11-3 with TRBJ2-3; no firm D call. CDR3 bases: TGTGCCAGCAGCTTTACTGATACGCAGTATTTT. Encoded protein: CASSFTDTQYF.